The rows below give T cell receptor beta chains drawn from one sample of a study of blood T cell repertoires in COVID-19. Profiling relied on immunoSEQ multiplex PCR, and the TCRdb table lists in-frame clones only, not all of them. The data hold 85,000 to 120,000 clones, with more than 90% observed a single time. Material for sequencing was peripheral blood. The receptors derive from a man aged 18 to 35 with acute or convalescent COVID-19. CDR3s include the opening cysteine and the closing phenylalanine or tryptophan. The D gene is left open where the match is weak.

V,D,J,DNA,CDR3
TRBV19,NA,TRBJ2-6,TGTGCCAGTAGTATTTATGGGGGGACTGGGGCCAACGTCCTGACTTTC,CASSIYGGTGANVLTF
TRBV13,NA,TRBJ1-1,TGTGCCAGCAGCTTACGGAGGAACACTGAAGCTTTCTTT,CASSLRRNTEAFF
TRBV19,NA,TRBJ1-5,TGTGCCAGTAATGTCCAGGGTTACAATCAGCCCCAGCATTTT,CASNVQGYNQPQHF
TRBV5-4,TRBD2,TRBJ2-7,TGTGCCAGCAGCCCGGCGGGGGGAGGGCGAAACTCCTACGAGCAGTACTTC,CASSPAGGGRNSYEQYF
TRBV11-2,TRBD2,TRBJ2-1,TGTGCCAGCAGCTTAGGCCTAGCGGGAGGCAATTACAATGAGCAGTTCTTC,CASSLGLAGGNYNEQFF
TRBV12-2,NA,TRBJ1-1,TGTGCAAGTCGCTTAGCACAGGGGCCCGTTGCGAACACTGAAGCTTTCTTT,CASRLAQGPVANTEAFF
TRBV7-2,TRBD1,TRBJ1-2,TGTGCCAGCAGCTTACCTCGGGACAGGAGAATCACCTTC,CASSLPRDRRITF
TRBV7-8,NA,TRBJ1-6,TGTGCCAGCAGCTCTCGAGGAGCGGGGGCAGAAAATTCACCCCTCCACTTT,CASSSRGAGAENSPLHF
TRBV19,TRBD1,TRBJ1-6,TGTGCCAGTAGTATAGGTTGGACCCAGGGGGTTTATTCACCCCTCCACTTT,CASSIGWTQGVYSPLHF
TRBV7-2,TRBD1,TRBJ1-4,TGTGCCAGCAGCCCCAGGACAGGGGGAGCTGAAAAACTGTTTTTT,CASSPRTGGAEKLFF
TRBV6-5,TRBD2,TRBJ2-5,TGTGCCAGCAGTTTCCGTGGACTAGCGGTTCAAGAGACCCAGTACTTC,CASSFRGLAVQETQYF
TRBV18,NA,TRBJ1-2,TGTGCCAGCTCACCACCCGGCCAGGTCGATCATGGCTACACCTTC,CASSPPGQVDHGYTF
TRBV30,NA,TRBJ2-3,TGTGCCTGGAGTAAGGGAGATGGCACAGATACGCAGTATTTT,CAWSKGDGTDTQYF
TRBV5-1,NA,TRBJ2-7,TGCGCCAGCAGCTTAAATCCGGGCCCACAGGACGAGCAGTACTTC,CASSLNPGPQDEQYF
TRBV11-2,NA,TRBJ2-7,TGTGCCAGCAGCTTCGAAGCGGGCTTGATGGGCCCCTACGAGCAGTACTTC,CASSFEAGLMGPYEQYF
TRBV2,NA,TRBJ1-1,TGTGCCAGCAGTAACAGGCCCCTCGGCACTGAAGCTTTCTTT,CASSNRPLGTEAFF
TRBV3-1/TRBV3-2,NA,TRBJ1-1,TGTGCCAGCAGTAAGCTGGCAGGGCTTAACACTGAAGCTTTCTTT,CASSKLAGLNTEAFF
TRBV19,TRBD1,TRBJ2-7,TGTGCCAGTAGTCCAGGGACAGGCCGGTTCGGCTACGAGCAGTACTTC,CASSPGTGRFGYEQYF